These 16 T cell receptor beta chains were sequenced from one sample in a study of blood T cell repertoires in COVID-19. The protocol was immunoSEQ multiplex PCR, while the TCRdb copy is restricted to in-frame clones and leaves out a portion. The sample lists about 280,000 clones, 89% occurring once. The sequenced sample was PBMCs or T cells enriched from blood (not recorded which). These receptors all stem from a woman aged 60 to 75 who had recovered from COVID-19.

V usage is TRBV4-1 and J usage is TRBJ2-3; D may be TRBD2 (5 bases). Trimming pared 0 bases from V and 9 bases from J, leaving 16 bases between. The germline CDR1 and CDR2 sequences are MGHRA and YSYEKL. CDR3 length equals 15 residues. The CDR3 protein is CASSQDSLGGPTQYF. CDR3 sequence (DNA): TGCGCCAGCAGCCAAGATTCCCTGGGCGGGCCGACGCAGTATTTT.

Here the CDR3 DNA reads TGTGCCAGCAGCGTAGGGACTACCCTTGTGTCCGAGCAGTACTTC. Translated, it gives CASSVGTTLVSEQYF. The V and J genes are TRBV7-8 and TRBJ2-7; the match to TRBD2 covers 7 bases. The CDR3 totals 15 residues. Germline V lookup: CDR1 SGHVS, CDR2 FQNEAQ. After removal of 5 bases from V and 6 bases from J, the junction contained 13 bases not matched to a gene.

The chain links TRBV14 to TRBJ2-7; TRBD1 matches at 8 bases. V was clipped by 4 bases and J by 7 bases; unmatched bases: 21. The CDR3 is made up of 18 amino acids. Germline V lookup: CDR1 SGHDN, CDR2 FVKESK. CDR3 loop: CASSRAKTGDPRLGEQYF. CDR3 DNA: TGTGCCAGCAGCCGAGCAAAGACAGGGGATCCCCGACTAGGGGAGCAGTACTTC.

The rearrangement uses TRBV29-1 and TRBJ2-3; TRBD2 matches at 11 bases. V lost 3 bases, J lost 8 bases, and 7 bases stayed unmatched. This CDR3 region has 14 residues. From germline, CDR1 is SQVTM and CDR2 ANQGSEA. Written as DNA, the CDR3 is TGCAGCGTTGATAGCGCTAGCGGGGGGAGTACGCAGTATTTT. Translation gives CSVDSASGGSTQYF.

This clone appeared a single time. This CDR3 is CASSQGLGNQPQHF. CDR3 in DNA: TGTGCCAGTAGTCAGGGGTTGGGCAATCAGCCCCAGCATTTT. The chain carries TRBV19 and TRBJ1-5; D is possibly TRBD1 (6 bases). The CDR3 is 14 amino acids. The V gene's germline CDR1 is LNHDA and CDR2 SQIVND (reference sequence). V was trimmed by 5 bases and J by 2 bases, leaving 10 bases between them.

The chain recombines TRBV24-1 with TRBJ1-2, with TRBD1 as a possible D gene (6 bases). This CDR3 contains 13 residues. CDR1 is KGHDR and CDR2 is SFDVKD in the germline V gene. V gave up 3 bases and J gave up 6 bases, with 10 bases separating them. The CDR3 DNA reads TGTGCCACCAGTGATCGGACAGCCCATGGCTACACCTTC. Residues: CATSDRTAHGYTF.

On this clone itself: The sample holds other DNA sequences that translate to the same CDR3. The V call is TRBV19, the J call TRBJ1-5; TRBD1 might be the D (5 bases). Per germline, CDR1 LNHDA and CDR2 SQIVND (reference sequence). Trimming removed 4 bases from V and 4 bases from J, with 11 bases in between. The CDR3 runs 14 residues. As DNA, the CDR3 is TGTGCCAGTAGTAATCAGGGTGGTAATCAGCCCCAGCATTTT. The encoded protein is CASSNQGGNQPQHF.

This chain connects TRBV19 to TRBJ1-2, with 8 bases fitting TRBD1. The CDR3 is 16 residues long. Germline V gene data show CDR1 as LNHDA and CDR2 as SQIVND (reference sequence). J lost 2 bases, V lost 2 bases, and 7 bases had no gene match. The CDR3 sequence is CASSIIGTGINYGYTF. The CDR3 DNA is TGTGCCAGTAGTATAATCGGGACAGGTATCAACTATGGCTACACCTTC.

This rearrangement joins TRBV3-1 (or the pseudogene TRBV3-2) to TRBJ1-2; weak D call: TRBD1 (5 bases). In germline, CDR1 is LGHDT, CDR2 YNNKEL (reference sequence). V gave up 4 bases and J gave up 4 bases, with 13 bases separating them. The CDR3 consists of 14 residues. CDR3 DNA sequence: TGTGCCAGCAGCCCCGGGACTTCCTTCTATGGCTACACCTTC. This encodes CASSPGTSFYGYTF.

The chain is built from TRBV20-1 and TRBJ2-5, with 9 bases that match TRBD1. The CDR3 totals 11 residues. After removal of 6 bases from V and 8 bases from J, the junction contained 4 bases not matched to a gene. Germline CDR1 is DFQATT and CDR2 is SNEGSKA (reference sequence). Here the CDR3 DNA reads TGCAGTGCGCCGACAGGGGGAACCCAGTACTTC. Protein product: CSAPTGGTQYF.

The V and J genes are TRBV5-5 and TRBJ2-1, with 10 bases that match TRBD2. Germline V gives CDR1 SGHKS, CDR2 YYEKEE (reference sequence). V was clipped by 4 bases and J by 12 bases; unmatched bases: 13. This CDR3 region has 15 residues. DNA of the CDR3: TGTGCCAGCAGCCCCGGACGTCCTAGCGGGGGAACGCAGTTCTTC. Amino acids: CASSPGRPSGGTQFF. Drawing the rest from reference TRBV5-5 and TRBJ2-1, the complete variable domain is DAGVTQSPTHLIKTRGQQVTLRCSPISGHKSVSWYQQVLGQGPQFIFQYYEKEERGRGNFPDRFSARQFPNYSSELNVNALLLGDSALYLCASSPGRPSGGTQFFGPGTRLTVL.

This clone was recorded a few times. V is TRBV6-4 and J is TRBJ1-4; D unclear. The V gene lost 11 bases and the J gene lost 5 bases, with 15 bases spanning the gap. The CDR3 is 13 residues long. Germline CDR1 reads MRHNA; CDR2 reads SNTAGT. The CDR3 reads CAQPRRLNEKLFF. CDR3 DNA: TGTGCCCAGCCAAGGAGGCTCAATGAAAAACTGTTTTTT.

V and J are TRBV5-1 and TRBJ1-1; possible D gene TRBD1, 6 bases. Deletions cut 6 bases from V and 2 bases from J, with 17 bases between. The germline gives CDR1 SGHRS, CDR2 YFSETQ. This CDR3 contains 15 residues. The chain's CDR3 is CASTPQGGGNTEAFF. Here the CDR3 DNA reads TGCGCCAGCACGCCTCAAGGGGGGGGCAACACTGAAGCTTTCTTT.

The rearrangement uses TRBV7-9 and TRBJ2-5; weak D call: TRBD2 (5 bases). This CDR3 is 11 amino acids long. Trimming removed 4 bases from V and 5 bases from J, with 5 bases in between. Germline values: CDR1 SEHNR, CDR2 FQNEAQ (reference sequence). This chain's CDR3 is CASSSGETQYF. For the CDR3, the DNA is TGTGCCAGCAGCTCGGGGGAGACCCAGTACTTC. Full variable domain (outside the CDR3, taken from reference TRBV7-9 and TRBJ2-5): DTGVSQNPRHKITKRGQNVTFRCDPISEHNRLYWYRQTLGQGPEFLTYFQNEAQLEKSRLLSDRFSAERPKGSFSTLEIQRTEQGDSAMYLCASSSGETQYFGPGTRLLVL.

The chain uses TRBV19 and TRBJ2-7; TRBD1 aligns across 7 bases. After removal of 5 bases from V and 4 bases from J, the junction contained 5 bases not matched to a gene. The CDR3 sequence is 13 residues long. The germline V gene has CDR1 LNHDA and CDR2 SQIVND (reference sequence). CDR3 amino acids: CASSLGGEYEQYF. In DNA form, the CDR3 reads TGTGCCAGTAGTCTAGGGGGCGAATACGAGCAGTACTTC.

V is TRBV6-5 and J is TRBJ1-1; no firm D call. Germline V gene lookup returns CDR1 MNHEY and CDR2 SVGAGI. CDR3 length: 13 residues. The V and J ends lost 2 bases and 2 bases respectively, with 6 bases between them. CDR3 region: CASSYPPNTEAFF. The CDR3 DNA reads as TGTGCCAGCAGTTACCCTCCCAACACTGAAGCTTTCTTT.